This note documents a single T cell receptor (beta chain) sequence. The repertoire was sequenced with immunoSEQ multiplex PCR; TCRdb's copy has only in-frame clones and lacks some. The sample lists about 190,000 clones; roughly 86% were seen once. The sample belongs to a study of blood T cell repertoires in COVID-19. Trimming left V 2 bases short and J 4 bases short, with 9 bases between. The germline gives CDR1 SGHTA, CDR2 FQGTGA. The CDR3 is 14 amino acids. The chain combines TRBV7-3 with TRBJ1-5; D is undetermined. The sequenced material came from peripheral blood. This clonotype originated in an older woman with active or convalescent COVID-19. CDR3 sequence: CASSLSEVNQPQHF. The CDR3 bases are TGTGCCAGCAGCTTATCAGAGGTGAATCAGCCCCAGCATTTT.